This T cell receptor beta chain was recovered during a study of T-cell memory formation after mild COVID-19. Study-level information: The two donors had largely donor-specific TCR clusters. Points from the study as a whole: There were some responding clones in pre-infection memory, which suggested that cross-reactive memory had joined.

TCRdb processed the 5' RACE reads anew with MiXCR; each CDR3 protein has one entry. The data hold 550,000 to 650,000 distinct CDR3 sequences, with 15% to 20% observed a single time. In its sample, this clonotype was seen a few times. The antigen is unknown. This CDR3 spans 16 amino acids. Trimming took 1 base from V and 7 from J; bases not matched to a gene: 4. Germline lookup yields CDR1 SGHAT and CDR2 FQNNGV. Sequencing was done on a sample of PBMCs or a T cell subset sorted from them (not recorded which). The clonotype comes from an adult woman who had mild COVID-19 (a few samples of this study predate the infection). Cell type and time point are not known. The rearrangement links TRBV11-2 to TRBJ1-6; 10 bases line up with TRBD1. CDR3 amino acids: CASSLGDRGSNSPLHF. The CDR3 coding sequence is TGTGCCAGCAGCTTAGGGGACAGGGGTTCCAATTCACCCCTCCACTTT. Variable domain in full (rest from reference TRBV11-2 and TRBJ1-6): EAGVAQSPRYKIIEKRQSVAFWCNPISGHATLYWYQQILGQGPKLLIQFQNNGVVDDSQLPKDRFSAERLKGVDSTLKIQPAKLEDSAVYLCASSLGDRGSNSPLHFGNGTRLTVT.